These 31 T cell receptor beta chains were all obtained from the same sample, sequenced in a study of CD8+CD57+ T cells in acquired aplastic anemia. Genomic DNA served as template for TCR beta VDJ and CDR3 profiling. MiXCR was run by TCRdb on the reads, yielding one entry per CDR3 protein. The data hold 450,000 to 600,000 distinct CDR3 sequences, with around 30% observed a single time. Patients included in sequencing had previously demonstrated CD8+CD57+ cell expansion by flow cytometry. Sample: sorted CD4+, CD8+, or CD8+CD57+ T cells (not recorded which) from PBMCs. These TCRs come from a human donor with aplastic anemia.

This clonotype was observed at least ten times. The rearrangement joins TRBV20-1 to TRBJ1-6; 11 nucleotides align to TRBD1. CDR1 and CDR2 from the germline V gene are DFQATT and SNEGSKA (reference sequence). Unmatched junction bases numbered 4, after V lost 2 bases and J lost 10 bases. This CDR3 is built from 14 residues. The CDR3 region is CSARLGQGGSPLHF. The CDR3 DNA reads TGCAGTGCTAGACTGGGACAGGGGGGATCACCCCTCCACTTT.

Concerning this clonotype: This clone may be a read error of a much larger clone one base away. This likely comes from a read error, as the CDR3 has no conserved phenylalanine or tryptophan at its end. The rearrangement joins TRBV29-1 to TRBJ1-2; TRBD1 matches at 7 bases. V shed 4 bases, J shed 3 bases, and the junction held 20 bases outside the gene matches. Germline CDR1 is SQVTM and CDR2 is ANQGSEA. This CDR3 has 18 amino acids. For the CDR3, the DNA is TGCAGCGTTGCAGTCTCTAGTCGGACAGGACAAGGCTACTATGGCTACACCTCC. Amino acid sequence: CSVAVSSRTGQGYYGYTS.

This clonotype has ten or more counts. CDR3 DNA sequence: TGTGCCAGCAGCCATCGGGGGCGGTACGAGCAGTACTTC. This encodes CASSHRGRYEQYF. The rearrangement links TRBV14 to TRBJ2-7; D is possibly TRBD1 or TRBD2 (6 bases each). Germline V lookup: CDR1 SGHDN, CDR2 FVKESK. The CDR3 extends over 13 amino acids. V was trimmed by 3 bases and J by 4 bases, leaving 10 bases between them.

In its sample, this clonotype was seen a few times. This chain links TRBV10-3 with TRBJ2-7; the D call may be TRBD1 or TRBD2 (5 bases each). The CDR3 consists of 14 residues. The V end lost 10 bases, the J end lost 3 bases, and 19 bases lay between the germline ends. Germline CDR1 and CDR2: ENHRY and SYGVKD. DNA for the CDR3: TGTGCCAGTGGTCTAGCAGGGATCGACTACGAGCAGTACTTC. It specifies CASGLAGIDYEQYF.

On this clonotype itself: One end of the junction does not line up with germline, which may come from a read error. This chain uses TRBV9 with TRBJ2-5; 10 nucleotides agree with TRBD2. CDR1 SGDLS and CDR2 YYNGEE come from the germline V gene. The CDR3 covers 16 residues. The CDR3 coding sequence is TGTGCCAGCGGCGTAGTAGGAGCGGGAGGGCAAGAGACCCAGTACTTC. This gives the protein CASGVVGAGGQETQYF.

This clonotype was observed once. J is TRBJ1-2 and V is TRBV2, with D perhaps matching TRBD1 (6 bases). V was cut by 1 base and J by 8 bases, with 14 bases left in between. In germline, CDR1 is SNHLY, CDR2 FYNNEI. The CDR3 is 14 residues long. Here the CDR3 reads CASSEEFDRTGYTF. The CDR3 nucleotides are TGTGCCAGCAGTGAAGAATTCGACAGGACGGGCTACACCTTC.

This clonotype was counted many times. The chain links TRBV5-1 to TRBJ1-2, with a tentative D call TRBD1 (6 bases). Trimming left V 3 bases short and J 3 bases short, with 9 bases between. The germline V gene encodes CDR1 SGHRS and CDR2 YFSETQ. The CDR3 extends over 13 amino acids. CDR3 loop: CASSWDKDYGYTF. CDR3 bases: TGCGCCAGCAGCTGGGACAAGGACTATGGCTACACCTTC.

The table lists this clonotype with many counts. The chain joins TRBV20-1 to TRBJ1-6; D remains unclear. V gave up 6 bases and J gave up 3 bases, with 12 bases separating them. This CDR3 spans 14 amino acids. Germline V gene data show CDR1 as DFQATT and CDR2 as SNEGSKA (reference sequence). CDR3 sequence: CSAEGSNYNSPLHF. The CDR3 DNA reads TGCAGTGCCGAAGGCAGCAACTATAATTCACCCCTCCACTTT.

The DNA of the CDR3 is TGCGCCAGCAGCTTGGAATCAGGGAACACCGGGGAGCTGTTTTTT. It translates to CASSLESGNTGELFF. The chain couples TRBV5-1 to TRBJ2-2; D unclear. CDR1 is SGHRS and CDR2 is YFSETQ in the germline V gene. V was cut by 0 bases and J by 1 base, with 7 bases left in between. CDR3 size: 15 residues.

The V and J genes are TRBV6-1 and TRBJ1-6; D unclear. Germline V gene lookup returns CDR1 MNHNS and CDR2 SASEGT. This CDR3 is 13 amino acids long. The germline V and J ends were trimmed by 7 bases and 4 bases, with 8 bases remaining between them. The CDR3 DNA sequence: TGTGCCAGCACGTCTGAGTATAATTCACCCCTCCACTTT. As protein: CASTSEYNSPLHF.

This chain connects TRBV12-3 or TRBV12-4 to TRBJ1-2; D might be TRBD1 (6 bases). The length of the CDR3 is 12 residues. V lost 6 bases and J lost 6, with 11 bases in between. The DNA for the CDR3 is TGTGCCAGCAGCGGACAGCGACATGGCTACACCTTC. Translating it yields CASSGQRHGYTF.

This chain links TRBV11-2 with TRBJ1-6; tentative D call: TRBD1 (5 bases). The V end was cut by 5 bases, the J end by 9 bases, with 23 bases between. CDR3 length: 17 amino acids. Germline CDR1 SGHAT, CDR2 FQNNGV. The CDR3 DNA follows: TGTGCCAGCAGCCCGGGGATCCGGGGACCGACTTTTTCACCCCTCCACTTT. As protein: CASSPGIRGPTFSPLHF.

This clonotype has just a few counts. The J gene is TRBJ1-1, the V gene TRBV29-1; D is unclear. The V end lost 7 bases, the J end lost 10 bases, and 16 bases lay between the germline ends. This CDR3 contains 11 residues. Germline assignment: CDR1 SQVTM and CDR2 ANQGSEA. CDR3 nucleotides: TGCAGCGCTGATCTCGGTGATGTAGCTTTCTTT. This sequence encodes CSADLGDVAFF.

This clonotype appeared a single time. A read error may explain this, as a much larger clone is one base away. This chain connects TRBV5-1 to TRBJ2-7; D gene unclear. Per germline, CDR1 SGHRS and CDR2 YFSETQ. Trimming pared 0 bases from V and 5 bases from J, leaving 15 bases between. The CDR3 consists of 15 residues. Written as DNA, the CDR3 is TGCGCCAGCAGCTTGGCCGAGATAGGGCCTGACGAGCAGTACTTC. As protein: CASSLAEIGPDEQYF.

The CDR3 DNA is TGTGCCAGCAGTGAAAACGACGGATTTACCTACGAGCAGTACTTC. It encodes CASSENDGFTYEQYF. V gene TRBV25-1 combines with J gene TRBJ2-7; D not resolved. The CDR3 has 15 amino acids. V dropped 2 bases and J dropped 2 bases, with 13 bases sitting between them. The germline V gene has CDR1 MGHDK and CDR2 SYGVNS.

This clonotype was seen a handful of times. The chain has TRBV6-2 or TRBV6-3 and TRBJ1-2; D unresolved. The V end was cut by 6 bases, the J end by 8 bases, with 10 bases between. The CDR3 covers 11 residues. The V gene's germline CDR1 is MNHEY and CDR2 SVGEGT. Here the CDR3 DNA reads TGTGCCAGCAGCGACTACGAGGGCTACACCTTC. Protein product: CASSDYEGYTF.

Of note for this clonotype: A much bigger clone sits one base away, suggesting this may be a read error. The chain employs TRBV20-1 and TRBJ2-7; 7 bases fit TRBD2. The CDR3 is 14 amino acids. Looked up from germline, CDR1 is DFQATT and CDR2 is SNEGSKA (reference sequence). V trimming: 3 bases; J trimming: 3 bases; junction bases outside the gene matches: 8. CDR3 amino acids: CSASSPGGGYEQYF. The CDR3 DNA sequence: TGCAGTGCTAGTTCCCCGGGAGGAGGCTACGAGCAGTACTTC.

This clonotype occurred many times. V gene TRBV4-1 combines with J gene TRBJ2-7; TRBD1 agrees at 7 bases. This CDR3 is built from 14 residues. Trimming at V came to 1 base and at J to 6 bases, leaving 6 bases not matched to a gene. Germline CDR1 MGHRA, CDR2 YSYEKL. The CDR3 protein is CASSQGNRDSEQYF. DNA for the CDR3: TGCGCCAGCAGCCAAGGTAATAGGGACAGCGAGCAGTACTTC.

For this clonotype: This could be a read error, since a much larger clone is one nucleotide away. V and J are TRBV12-3 or TRBV12-4 and TRBJ1-3; 7 nucleotides align to TRBD1. The length of the CDR3 is 15 residues. In DNA form, the CDR3 reads TGTGCCAGCAGGAGGACAGGAAACTCTGGAAACACCATACATTTT. Its protein is CASRRTGNSGNTIHF.

The sample holds many counts of this clonotype. J is TRBJ1-1 and V is TRBV2; 7 bases align to TRBD1. This CDR3 comprises 13 residues. Trimming cost V 5 bases and J 3 bases; bases outside gene matches: 3. In germline, CDR1 is SNHLY, CDR2 FYNNEI. The CDR3 coding sequence is TGTGCCAGCAGTTACAGGGGAGACACTGAAGCTTTCTTT. This translates into CASSYRGDTEAFF.

This chain links TRBV11-2 with TRBJ1-6; TRBD1 matches at 10 bases. This CDR3 has 17 residues. Germline assignment: CDR1 SGHAT and CDR2 FQNNGV. J gave up 0 bases and V 1 base, and 0 bases lay outside the gene matches. The CDR3 sequence: CASSLGDRGSYNSPLHF. CDR3 sequence (DNA): TGTGCCAGCAGCTTAGGGGACAGGGGCTCCTATAATTCACCCCTCCACTTT. Based on the CDR3 plus reference TRBV11-2 and TRBJ1-6, the full variable domain is EAGVAQSPRYKIIEKRQSVAFWCNPISGHATLYWYQQILGQGPKLLIQFQNNGVVDDSQLPKDRFSAERLKGVDSTLKIQPAKLEDSAVYLCASSLGDRGSYNSPLHFGNGTRLTVT.

The chain is built from TRBV5-1 and TRBJ2-7, with 11 positions matching TRBD2. The trim removed 4 bases at V and 7 bases at J, leaving 10 bases unmatched. The germline gives CDR1 SGHRS, CDR2 YFSETQ. This CDR3 contains 15 residues. CDR3 residues: CASSPRTSGSGEQYF. The CDR3 nucleotides read TGCGCCAGCAGCCCTCGGACTAGCGGGTCGGGAGAGCAGTACTTC.

The chain links TRBV7-3 to TRBJ1-1, with D perhaps TRBD1 (6 bases). Germline lookup yields CDR1 SGHTA and CDR2 FQGTGA. V was cut by 5 bases and J by 4 bases, with 14 bases left in between. The CDR3 covers 14 residues. The CDR3 DNA reads TGTGCCAGCAGCCTAAAAGGGGGATCCACTGAAGCTTTCTTT. Translating it yields CASSLKGGSTEAFF.

The chain employs TRBV4-2 and TRBJ1-4, with D unclear. V shed 1 base and J shed 7 bases, with 7 bases lying between them. The germline V gene encodes CDR1 LGHNA and CDR2 YNFKEQ. This CDR3 is built from 13 residues. CDR3 region: CASSQAGSEKLFF. In nucleotides, the CDR3 is TGTGCCAGCAGCCAAGCAGGAAGTGAAAAACTGTTTTTT.

This clonotype was seen a few times. The gene calls are TRBV20-1 and TRBJ1-1; a possible D gene is TRBD1 (5 bases). V lost 0 bases and J lost 0, with 17 bases in between. The CDR3 is 17 amino acids. CDR1 is DFQATT and CDR2 is SNEGSKA in the germline V gene (reference sequence). This chain's CDR3 is CSARDPPRQLMNTEAFF. The CDR3 DNA sequence: TGCAGTGCTAGAGATCCCCCTCGACAGCTAATGAACACTGAAGCTTTCTTT.

The V and J genes are TRBV10-3 and TRBJ1-1; no clear D gene. This CDR3 contains 13 residues. The ends were cut back, 4 bases at V and 0 bases at J, with 6 bases in the middle. From germline, CDR1 is ENHRY and CDR2 SYGVKD. This chain's CDR3 is CAISGQVNTEAFF. The CDR3 DNA is TGTGCCATCAGTGGTCAGGTGAACACTGAAGCTTTCTTT.

The chain joins TRBV29-1 to TRBJ2-3; 12 bases match TRBD2. CDR1 is SQVTM and CDR2 is ANQGSEA in the germline V gene. V dropped 8 bases and J dropped 11; count of bases not matched to a gene: 11. There are 13 residues in the CDR3. The CDR3 reads CSSEGTSGSLQYF. Written as DNA, the CDR3 is TGCAGCAGTGAAGGGACTAGCGGGTCGTTGCAGTATTTT.

This clonotype was recorded once. The genes are TRBV19 and TRBJ1-6; 8 positions agree with TRBD1. The J segment lost 8 bases and the V segment lost 7 bases, leaving 7 bases of the junction unmatched. CDR1 is LNHDA and CDR2 is SQIVND in the germline V gene (reference sequence). This CDR3 has 14 residues. The chain's CDR3 is CASTRAGQDSPLHF. In nucleotides, the CDR3 is TGTGCCAGTACTAGGGCGGGACAGGATTCACCCCTCCACTTT.

V and J are TRBV11-2 and TRBJ2-7; TRBD1 might be the D (6 bases). Trimming pared 4 bases from V and 0 bases from J, leaving 16 bases between. Germline assignment: CDR1 SGHAT and CDR2 FQNNGV. This CDR3 spans 16 amino acids. The CDR3 DNA sequence: TGTGCCAGCAGCTCAGAGGCAGGGGCCGACTCCTACGAGCAGTACTTC. Its protein is CASSSEAGADSYEQYF.

V gene TRBV5-6 combines with J gene TRBJ1-2; D is uncertain. Deletions cut 4 bases from V and 7 bases from J, with 14 bases between. CDR3 length: 13 residues. Per the germline V gene, CDR1 is SGHDT and CDR2 is YYEEEE. The CDR3 loop is CASSRFDGAGYTF. CDR3 nucleotides: TGTGCCAGCAGCCGTTTCGATGGTGCTGGCTACACCTTC.

This clonotype was seen more than once but under ten times. Since a much larger clone is just one base distant, this may be a read error. The V call is TRBV20-1, the J call TRBJ1-2, with TRBD1 as a possible D gene (6 bases). CDR3 length equals 13 residues. V shed 1 base and J shed 10 bases, with 16 bases lying between them. Germline V gives CDR1 DFQATT, CDR2 SNEGSKA (reference sequence). The CDR3 DNA is TGCAGTGCTAGAGGTCGGAGGACAGAGAACTACACCTTC. Translation: CSARGRRTENYTF.